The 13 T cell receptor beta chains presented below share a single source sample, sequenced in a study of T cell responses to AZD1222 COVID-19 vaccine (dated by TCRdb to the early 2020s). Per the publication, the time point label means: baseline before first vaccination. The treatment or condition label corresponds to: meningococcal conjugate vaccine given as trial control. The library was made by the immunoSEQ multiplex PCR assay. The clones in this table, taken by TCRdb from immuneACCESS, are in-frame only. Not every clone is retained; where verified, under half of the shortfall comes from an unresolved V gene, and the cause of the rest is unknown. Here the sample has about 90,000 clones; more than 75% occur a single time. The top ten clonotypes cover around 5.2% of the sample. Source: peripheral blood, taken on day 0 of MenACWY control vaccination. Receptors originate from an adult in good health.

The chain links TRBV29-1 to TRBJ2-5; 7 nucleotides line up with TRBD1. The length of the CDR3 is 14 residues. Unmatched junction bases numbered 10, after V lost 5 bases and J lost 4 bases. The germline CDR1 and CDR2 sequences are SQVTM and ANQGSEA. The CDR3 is CSVQATGPGETQYF. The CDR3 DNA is TGCAGCGTTCAGGCGACAGGGCCAGGAGAGACCCAGTACTTC.

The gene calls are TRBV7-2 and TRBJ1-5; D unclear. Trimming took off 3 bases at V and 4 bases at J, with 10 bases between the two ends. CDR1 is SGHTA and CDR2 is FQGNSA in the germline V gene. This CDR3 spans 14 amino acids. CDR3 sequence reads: CASSFFGLNQPQHF. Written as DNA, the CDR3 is TGTGCCAGCAGCTTTTTCGGGTTAAATCAGCCCCAGCATTTT.

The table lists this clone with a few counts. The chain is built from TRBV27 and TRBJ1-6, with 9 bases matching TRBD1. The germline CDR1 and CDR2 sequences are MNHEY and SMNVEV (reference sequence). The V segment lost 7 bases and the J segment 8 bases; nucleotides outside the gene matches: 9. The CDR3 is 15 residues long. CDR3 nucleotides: TGTGCCAGCACCATAAGGAGACAGGGGGATTCACCCCTCCACTTT. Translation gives CASTIRRQGDSPLHF.

The CDR3 loop reads CASSVGTSYNEQFF. The CDR3 DNA follows: TGCGCCAGCAGTGTCGGGACTAGCTACAATGAGCAGTTCTTC. The rearrangement uses TRBV10-2 and TRBJ2-1, with 8 bases aligning to TRBD2. Germline trimming cut 4 bases from V and 3 bases from J; bases unmatched to any gene: 2. The CDR3 is made up of 14 amino acids. The germline CDR1 and CDR2 sequences are WSHSY and SAAADI.

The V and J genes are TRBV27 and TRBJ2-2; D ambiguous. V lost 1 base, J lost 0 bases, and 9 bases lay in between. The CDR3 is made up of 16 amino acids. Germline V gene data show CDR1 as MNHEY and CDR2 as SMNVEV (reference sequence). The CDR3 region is CASSLFPPPNTGELFF. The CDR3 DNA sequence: TGTGCCAGCAGTTTATTTCCGCCTCCGAACACCGGGGAGCTGTTTTTT.

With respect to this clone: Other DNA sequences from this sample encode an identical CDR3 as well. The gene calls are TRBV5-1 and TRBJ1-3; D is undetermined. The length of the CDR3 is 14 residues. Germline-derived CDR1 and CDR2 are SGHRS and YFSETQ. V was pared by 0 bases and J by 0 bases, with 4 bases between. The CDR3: CASSLDSSGNTIYF. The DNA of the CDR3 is TGCGCCAGCAGCTTGGACAGCTCTGGAAACACCATATATTTT.

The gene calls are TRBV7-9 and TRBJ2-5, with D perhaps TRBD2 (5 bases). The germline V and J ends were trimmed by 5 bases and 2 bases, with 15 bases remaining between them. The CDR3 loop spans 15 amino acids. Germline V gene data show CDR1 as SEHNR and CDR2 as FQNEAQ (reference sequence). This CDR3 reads CASSPQAGLQETQYF. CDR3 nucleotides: TGTGCCAGCAGCCCCCAGGCGGGCCTACAAGAGACCCAGTACTTC.

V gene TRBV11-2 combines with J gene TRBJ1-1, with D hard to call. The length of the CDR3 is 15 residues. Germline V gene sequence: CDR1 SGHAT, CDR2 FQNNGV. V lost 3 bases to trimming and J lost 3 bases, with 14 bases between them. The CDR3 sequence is CASSFSSLVDTEAFF. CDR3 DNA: TGTGCCAGCAGCTTTTCGTCATTGGTCGACACTGAAGCTTTCTTT.

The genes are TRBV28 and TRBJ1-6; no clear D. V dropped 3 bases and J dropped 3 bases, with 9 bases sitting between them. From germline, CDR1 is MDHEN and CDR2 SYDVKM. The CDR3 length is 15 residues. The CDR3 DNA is TGTGCCAGCAGTTTGCAGGACCTCTATAATTCACCCCTCCACTTT. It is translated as CASSLQDLYNSPLHF.

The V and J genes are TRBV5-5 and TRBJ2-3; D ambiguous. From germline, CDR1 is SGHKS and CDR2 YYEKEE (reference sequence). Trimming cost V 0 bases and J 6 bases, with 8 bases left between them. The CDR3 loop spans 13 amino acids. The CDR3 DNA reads TGTGCCAGCAGCTTGGCCACGTGGGATACGCAGTATTTT. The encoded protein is CASSLATWDTQYF.

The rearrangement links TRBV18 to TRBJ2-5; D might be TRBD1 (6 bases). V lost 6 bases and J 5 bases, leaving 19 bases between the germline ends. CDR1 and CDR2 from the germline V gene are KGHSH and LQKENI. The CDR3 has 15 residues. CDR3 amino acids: CASSPPGQGSETQYF. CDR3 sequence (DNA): TGTGCCAGCTCCCCCCCGGGGCAGGGGAGCGAGACCCAGTACTTC.

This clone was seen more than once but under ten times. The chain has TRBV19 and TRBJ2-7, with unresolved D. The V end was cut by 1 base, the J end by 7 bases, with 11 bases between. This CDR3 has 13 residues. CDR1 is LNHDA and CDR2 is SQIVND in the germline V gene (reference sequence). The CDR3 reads CASSIALLGEQYF. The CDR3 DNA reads TGTGCCAGTAGTATAGCCCTACTGGGGGAGCAGTACTTC.

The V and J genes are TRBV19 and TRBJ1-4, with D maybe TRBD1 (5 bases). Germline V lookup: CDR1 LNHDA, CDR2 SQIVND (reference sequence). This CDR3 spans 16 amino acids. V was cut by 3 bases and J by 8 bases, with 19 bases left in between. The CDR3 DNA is TGTGCCAGTAGTATTGGGACCCGGACTTATGACGAAAAACTGTTTTTT. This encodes CASSIGTRTYDEKLFF.